The next 2 T cell receptor beta chains were all read from a single sample in a study of blood T cell repertoires in COVID-19. Using immunoSEQ multiplex PCR, the repertoire was profiled, and TCRdb retains in-frame clones only, with some absent. The table has under 250,000 clones, about 80% seen once; the top ten hold approximately 2.9%. The sequenced sample consisted of peripheral blood. The receptors shown here come from a woman aged 25 to 39 who had recovered from COVID-19.

As to this clone: The same CDR3 arises from other DNA sequences in this sample as well. The rearrangement links TRBV30 to TRBJ2-5, with D possibly matching TRBD1 (5 bases). This CDR3 region has 12 residues. Germline V gene data show CDR1 as GTSNPN and CDR2 as SVGIG (reference sequence). Trimming stripped 0 bases from V and 5 bases from J, with 7 bases between. CDR3 DNA sequence: TGTGCCTGGAGTGTACAGGAGGAGACCCAGTACTTC. This sequence encodes CAWSVQEETQYF.

This chain links TRBV6-2 or TRBV6-3 with TRBJ2-3, with TRBD2 matching over 12 bases. The germline CDR1 and CDR2 sequences are MNHEY and SVGEGT. The CDR3 consists of 17 residues. The V and J ends lost 2 bases and 2 bases, in that order; junction bases with no gene match: 5. The CDR3 nucleotides are TGTGCCAGCAGTTACCAAGGGACTAGCGGGTCCACAGATACGCAGTATTTT. Protein: CASSYQGTSGSTDTQYF.